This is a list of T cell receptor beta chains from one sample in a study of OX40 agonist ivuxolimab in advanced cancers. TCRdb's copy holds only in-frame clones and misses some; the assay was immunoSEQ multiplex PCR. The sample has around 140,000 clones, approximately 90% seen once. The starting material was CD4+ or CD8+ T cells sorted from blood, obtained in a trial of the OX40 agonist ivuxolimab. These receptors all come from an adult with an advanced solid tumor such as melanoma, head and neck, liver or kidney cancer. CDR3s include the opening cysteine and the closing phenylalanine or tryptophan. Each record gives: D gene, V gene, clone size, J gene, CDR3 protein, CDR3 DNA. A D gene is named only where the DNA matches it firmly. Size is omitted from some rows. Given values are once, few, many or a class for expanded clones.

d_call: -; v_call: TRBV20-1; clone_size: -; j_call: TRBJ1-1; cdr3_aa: CSAGDAGEAFF; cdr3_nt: TGCAGTGCTGGGGACGCCGGAGAAGCTTTCTTT
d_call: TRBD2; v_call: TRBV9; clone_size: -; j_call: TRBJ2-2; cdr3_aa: CASSGEGTWGGTGELFF; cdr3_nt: TGTGCCAGCAGCGGGGAGGGGACCTGGGGTGGCACCGGGGAGCTGTTTTTT
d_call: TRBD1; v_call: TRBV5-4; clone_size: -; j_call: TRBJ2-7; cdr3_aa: CASSLRQGANEQYF; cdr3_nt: TGTGCCAGCAGCTTGAGGCAGGGGGCCAACGAGCAGTACTTC
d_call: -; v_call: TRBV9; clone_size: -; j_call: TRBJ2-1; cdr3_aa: CASSVEAYRRDEQFF; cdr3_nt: TGTGCCAGCAGCGTAGAGGCGTACCGGCGCGATGAGCAGTTCTTC
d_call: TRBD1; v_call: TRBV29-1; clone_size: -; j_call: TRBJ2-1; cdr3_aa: CSVRDRVPIF; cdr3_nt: TGCAGCGTGAGGGACAGGGTCCCAATCTTC
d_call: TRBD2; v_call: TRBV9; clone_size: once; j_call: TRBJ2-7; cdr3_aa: CASSPGRGFDEQYF; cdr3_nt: TGTGCCAGCAGCCCCGGGAGGGGCTTCGACGAGCAGTACTTC
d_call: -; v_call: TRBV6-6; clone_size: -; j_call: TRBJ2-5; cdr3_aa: CASTVDGLETQYF; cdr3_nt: TGTGCCAGCACAGTTGATGGTTTGGAGACCCAGTACTTC
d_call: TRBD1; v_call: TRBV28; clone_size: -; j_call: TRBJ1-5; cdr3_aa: CASSPNRGSFQPQHF; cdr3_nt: TGTGCCAGCAGTCCAAACAGGGGATCGTTTCAGCCCCAGCATTTT
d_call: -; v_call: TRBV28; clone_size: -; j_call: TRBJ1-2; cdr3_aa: CASSLVGTVNYGYTF; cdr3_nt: TGTGCCAGCAGTTTGGTAGGGACCGTTAACTATGGCTACACCTTC
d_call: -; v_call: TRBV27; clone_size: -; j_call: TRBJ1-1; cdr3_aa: CASSYGDLRDTEAFF; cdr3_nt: TGTGCCAGCAGTTATGGGGACCTCCGGGACACTGAAGCTTTCTTT
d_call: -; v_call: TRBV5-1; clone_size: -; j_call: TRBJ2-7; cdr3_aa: CASSLGSGNSYEQYF; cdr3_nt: TGCGCCAGCAGCTTGGGGTCAGGGAATTCCTACGAGCAGTACTTC
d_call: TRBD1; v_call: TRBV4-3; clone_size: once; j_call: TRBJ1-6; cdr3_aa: CASSPSLQGALYSPLHF; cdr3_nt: TGCGCCAGCAGTCCCAGCCTACAGGGGGCTCTCTATTCACCCCTCCACTTT
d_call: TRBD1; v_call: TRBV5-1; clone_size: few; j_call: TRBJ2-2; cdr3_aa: CASSYAGTGVAGELFF; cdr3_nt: TGCGCCAGCAGCTACGCCGGGACAGGGGTTGCGGGGGAGCTGTTTTTT
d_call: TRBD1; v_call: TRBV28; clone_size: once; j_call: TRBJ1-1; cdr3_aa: CASRTTGGNMNTEAFF; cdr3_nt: TGTGCCAGCAGGACAACAGGGGGTAACATGAACACTGAAGCTTTCTTT
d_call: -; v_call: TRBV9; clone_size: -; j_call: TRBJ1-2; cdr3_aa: CASSPAPGGLARGYTF; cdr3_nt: TGTGCCAGCAGCCCAGCACCGGGGGGCCTGGCAAGAGGCTACACCTTC
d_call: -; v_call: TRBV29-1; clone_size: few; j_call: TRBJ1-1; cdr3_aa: CSVWTDTEAFF; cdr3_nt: TGCAGCGTTTGGACAGACACTGAAGCTTTCTTT
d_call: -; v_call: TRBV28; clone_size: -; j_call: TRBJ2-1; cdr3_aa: CASSLVGINEQFF; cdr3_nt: TGTGCCAGCAGTTTAGTGGGAATCAATGAGCAGTTCTTC
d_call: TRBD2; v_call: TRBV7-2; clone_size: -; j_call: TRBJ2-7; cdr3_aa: CASTLGLAGSYEQYF; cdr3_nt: TGTGCCAGCACCCTAGGACTAGCGGGATCGTACGAGCAGTACTTC
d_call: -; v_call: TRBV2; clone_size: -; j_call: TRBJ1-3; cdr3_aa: CASSGIQGTGNTIYF; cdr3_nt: TGTGCCAGCAGTGGGATCCAGGGAACAGGAAACACCATATATTTT
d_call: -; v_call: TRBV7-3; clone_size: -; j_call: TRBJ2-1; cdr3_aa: CASRTRSGANNEQFF; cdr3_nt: TGTGCCAGCAGGACTAGAAGTGGGGCCAACAATGAGCAGTTCTTC
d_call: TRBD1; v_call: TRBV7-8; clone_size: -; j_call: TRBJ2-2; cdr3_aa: CASTGGQGTGELFF; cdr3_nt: TGTGCCAGCACCGGAGGACAGGGTACCGGGGAGCTGTTTTTT
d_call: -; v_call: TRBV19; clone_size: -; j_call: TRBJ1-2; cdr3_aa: CASRTDNYGYTF; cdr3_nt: TGTGCCAGTAGAACAGATAACTATGGCTACACCTTC
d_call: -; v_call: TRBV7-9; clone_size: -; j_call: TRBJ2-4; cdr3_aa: CASSLAEVAKNIQYF; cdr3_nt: TGTGCCAGCAGCTTAGCGGAAGTAGCCAAAAACATTCAGTACTTC
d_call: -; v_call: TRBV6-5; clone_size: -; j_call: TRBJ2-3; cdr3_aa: CASSFSRSSRTDTQYF; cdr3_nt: TGTGCCAGCAGTTTTTCTAGGTCGTCCCGCACAGATACGCAGTATTTT
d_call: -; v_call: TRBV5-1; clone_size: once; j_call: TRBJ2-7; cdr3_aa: CASSLTGSSYEQYF; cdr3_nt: TGCGCCAGCAGCTTGACAGGCAGCTCCTACGAGCAGTACTTC
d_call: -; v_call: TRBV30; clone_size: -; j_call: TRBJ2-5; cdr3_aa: CAWSLLGGQETQYF; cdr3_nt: TGTGCCTGGAGCCTCCTTGGAGGTCAAGAGACCCAGTACTTC
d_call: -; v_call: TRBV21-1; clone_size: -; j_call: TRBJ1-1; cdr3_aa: CASSNGQGVNTEAFF; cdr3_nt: TGTGCCAGCAGCAATGGGCAGGGGGTGAACACTGAAGCTTTCTTT
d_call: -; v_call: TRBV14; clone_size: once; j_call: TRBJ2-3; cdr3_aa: CASSQDKELLWGTDTQYF; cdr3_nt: TGTGCCAGCAGCCAAGATAAAGAGCTGCTCTGGGGCACAGATACGCAGTATTTT
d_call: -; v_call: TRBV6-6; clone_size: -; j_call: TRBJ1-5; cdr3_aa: CASDRDGGFQPQHF; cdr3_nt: TGTGCCAGCGACCGGGACGGAGGTTTTCAGCCCCAGCATTTT
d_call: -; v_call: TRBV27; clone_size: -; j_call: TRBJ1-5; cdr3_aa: CASRGGSYQPQHF; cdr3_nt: TGTGCCAGCAGAGGGGGTTCGTATCAGCCCCAGCATTTT
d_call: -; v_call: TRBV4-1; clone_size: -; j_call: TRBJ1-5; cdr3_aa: CASSQAQGTFGQPQHF; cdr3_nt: TGCGCCAGCAGCCAAGCCCAGGGGACTTTCGGGCAGCCCCAGCATTTT
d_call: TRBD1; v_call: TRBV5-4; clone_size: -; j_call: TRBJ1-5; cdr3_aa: CASSPGQGNQPQHF; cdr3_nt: TGCGCCAGCAGCCCTGGACAGGGCAATCAGCCCCAGCATTTT
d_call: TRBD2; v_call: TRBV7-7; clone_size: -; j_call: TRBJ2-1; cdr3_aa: CASSFGTGLADEQFF; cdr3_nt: TGTGCTAGCAGCTTTGGAACGGGCCTAGCGGATGAGCAGTTCTTC
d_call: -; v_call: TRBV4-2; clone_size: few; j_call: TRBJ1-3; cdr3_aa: CASSQESTTGNTIYF; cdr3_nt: TGTGCCAGCAGCCAAGAGTCAACTACTGGAAACACCATATATTTT
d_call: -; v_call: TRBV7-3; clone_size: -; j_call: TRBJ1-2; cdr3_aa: CASSPSQGTSRYTF; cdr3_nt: TGTGCCAGCAGCCCCTCACAGGGAACGAGTCGCTACACCTTC
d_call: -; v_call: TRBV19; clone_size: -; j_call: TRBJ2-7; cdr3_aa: CASSNSDGSYEQYF; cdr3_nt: TGTGCCAGTAGTAATTCGGACGGTTCTTACGAGCAGTACTTC
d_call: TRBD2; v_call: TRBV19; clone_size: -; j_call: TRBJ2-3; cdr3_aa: CASSPSSGSGTDTQYF; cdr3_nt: TGTGCCAGTAGTCCTTCTAGCGGGAGTGGCACAGATACGCAGTATTTT
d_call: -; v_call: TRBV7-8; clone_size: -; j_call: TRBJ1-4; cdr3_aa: CASSLASGVPGEKLFF; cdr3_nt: TGTGCCAGCAGCTTAGCGTCTGGGGTGCCTGGAGAAAAACTGTTTTTT
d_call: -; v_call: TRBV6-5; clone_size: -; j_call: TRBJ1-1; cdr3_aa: CAAAGGAGYTEAFF; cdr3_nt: TGTGCCGCCGCGGGGGGGGCAGGTTACACTGAAGCTTTCTTT
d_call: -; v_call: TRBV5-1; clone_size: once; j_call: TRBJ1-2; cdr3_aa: CASSLQLESGYTF; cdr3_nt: TGCGCCAGCAGCTTGCAATTGGAGTCAGGCTACACCTTC
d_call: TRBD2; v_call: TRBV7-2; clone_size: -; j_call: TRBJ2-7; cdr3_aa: CASSARGTSGRPSSYEQYF; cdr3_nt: TGTGCCAGCAGCGCCCGCGGGACTAGCGGGAGGCCGAGCTCCTACGAGCAGTACTTC
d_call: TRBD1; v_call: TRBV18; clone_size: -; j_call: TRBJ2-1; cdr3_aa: CASSLGGWSSYNEQFF; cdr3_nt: TGTGCCAGCTCACTAGGGGGCTGGAGCTCCTACAATGAGCAGTTCTTC
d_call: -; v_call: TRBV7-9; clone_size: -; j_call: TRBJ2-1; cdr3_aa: CASSHLEPEQFF; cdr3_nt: TGTGCCAGCAGCCACCTAGAACCTGAGCAGTTCTTC
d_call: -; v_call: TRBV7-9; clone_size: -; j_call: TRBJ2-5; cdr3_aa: CASSLGGGGETQYF; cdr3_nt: TGTGCCAGCAGCTTAGGTGGAGGGGGGGAGACCCAGTACTTC